Listed below are T cell receptor beta chains from one sample, sequenced in a study of identical twins. TCRdb ran MiXCR on the 5' RACE reads and lists one entry per CDR3 protein. The data hold about 100,000 distinct CDR3 sequences, with about 6% observed a single time. Sequenced input: memory T cells sorted from blood. The source is a woman in her forties or fifties in good health. The CDR3 runs from the conserved cysteine through the conserved F or W. The order of the fields is V gene, D gene, J gene, clone size, CDR3 DNA, CDR3 protein. The D gene is left open where the match is weak. A row's size may be missing; if present it is once, few, many or a size class.

V gene: TRBV6-4; D gene: TRBD1; J gene: TRBJ2-1; clone size: .; CDR3 DNA: TGTGCCAGCAGTCGTTTTGGGGGACAGGGGAGCTCCTACAATGAGCAGTTCTTC; CDR3 protein: CASSRFGGQGSSYNEQFF
V gene: TRBV7-8; D gene: TRBD2; J gene: TRBJ2-1; clone size: .; CDR3 DNA: TGTGCCAGCAGCTTTCTGGCTAGCGGGACGTCGGTCAATGAGCAGTTCTTC; CDR3 protein: CASSFLASGTSVNEQFF
V gene: TRBV20-1; D gene: .; J gene: TRBJ2-4; clone size: .; CDR3 DNA: TGCAGTGCTAGTGACGGGAGTATAGCCAAAAACATTCAGTACTTC; CDR3 protein: CSASDGSIAKNIQYF
V gene: TRBV6-4; D gene: .; J gene: TRBJ2-1; clone size: many; CDR3 DNA: TGTGCCAGCAGTGACGAACTAGCATCCTACAATGAGCAGTTCTTC; CDR3 protein: CASSDELASYNEQFF
V gene: TRBV3-1; D gene: TRBD1; J gene: TRBJ1-6; clone size: many; CDR3 DNA: TGTGCCAGCAACTCAGGGGGCAGGCCACCCCTCCACTTT; CDR3 protein: CASNSGGRPPLHF
V gene: TRBV5-6; D gene: .; J gene: TRBJ2-1; clone size: .; CDR3 DNA: TGTGCCAGCAGCAGGGACTTGTACAATGAGCAGTTCTTC; CDR3 protein: CASSRDLYNEQFF
V gene: TRBV6-2/TRBV6-3; D gene: .; J gene: TRBJ1-1; clone size: many; CDR3 DNA: TGTGCCAGCAGGAACCGAACAGGTGGGTTGAGCACTGAAGCTTTCTTT; CDR3 protein: CASRNRTGGLSTEAFF
V gene: TRBV18; D gene: .; J gene: TRBJ2-1; clone size: many; CDR3 DNA: TGTGCCAGCTCACCACTGGGACGTGGCTACAATGAGCAGTTCTTC; CDR3 protein: CASSPLGRGYNEQFF
V gene: TRBV20-1; D gene: .; J gene: TRBJ1-1; clone size: many; CDR3 DNA: TGCAGTGCAGGGAGGGCGGAAAAAGCTTTCTTT; CDR3 protein: CSAGRAEKAFF
V gene: TRBV12-3/TRBV12-4; D gene: TRBD1; J gene: TRBJ2-7; clone size: many; CDR3 DNA: TGTGCCAGCAGTCCGGGACAGTACGAGCAGTACTTC; CDR3 protein: CASSPGQYEQYF
V gene: TRBV6-6; D gene: .; J gene: TRBJ2-2; clone size: .; CDR3 DNA: TGTGCCAGCAGCCACAGGGGAGGGACCGGGGAGCTGTTTTTT; CDR3 protein: CASSHRGGTGELFF
V gene: TRBV3-1; D gene: .; J gene: TRBJ2-3; clone size: many; CDR3 DNA: TGTGCCAGCAGCCAAGCGGGGGATACGCAGTATTTT; CDR3 protein: CASSQAGDTQYF
V gene: TRBV12-3/TRBV12-4; D gene: TRBD2; J gene: TRBJ2-7; clone size: many; CDR3 DNA: TGTGCCAGCAGTTCACACCTAGGACTAGGAGGGGTTCGTCAGTACTTC; CDR3 protein: CASSSHLGLGGVRQYF
V gene: TRBV7-8; D gene: TRBD2; J gene: TRBJ2-7; clone size: .; CDR3 DNA: TGTGCCAGCAGCCTTCGGCGGGAGAAGGGGTACGAGCAGTACTTC; CDR3 protein: CASSLRREKGYEQYF
V gene: TRBV29-1; D gene: .; J gene: TRBJ2-2; clone size: .; CDR3 DNA: TGCAGCGCCGCCTTCGCCGGGGAGCTGTTTTTT; CDR3 protein: CSAAFAGELFF
V gene: TRBV5-1; D gene: .; J gene: TRBJ2-1; clone size: many; CDR3 DNA: TGCGCCAGCAGCCCCCAGGGGATCAATGAGCAGTTCTTC; CDR3 protein: CASSPQGINEQFF
V gene: TRBV12-3/TRBV12-4; D gene: TRBD2; J gene: TRBJ2-1; clone size: many; CDR3 DNA: TGTGCCAGCAGTTCCCTCGGGGGGCTAGCGGGAGTGGATGAGCAGTTCTTC; CDR3 protein: CASSSLGGLAGVDEQFF
V gene: TRBV28; D gene: .; J gene: TRBJ1-2; clone size: many; CDR3 DNA: TGTGCCAGCTGTATTAGTGGACAGACCTATGGCTACACCTTC; CDR3 protein: CASCISGQTYGYTF
V gene: TRBV4-1; D gene: .; J gene: TRBJ2-1; clone size: many; CDR3 DNA: TGCGCCAGCAGCCAGATGGACATGGTAGCCTTTGGTGAGCAGTTCTTC; CDR3 protein: CASSQMDMVAFGEQFF
V gene: TRBV10-3; D gene: .; J gene: TRBJ2-3; clone size: many; CDR3 DNA: TGTGCCATCAGATACGCTCTCACAGATACGCAGTATTTT; CDR3 protein: CAIRYALTDTQYF
V gene: TRBV7-8; D gene: TRBD2; J gene: TRBJ2-5; clone size: many; CDR3 DNA: TGTGCCAGCAGCGTTACTAGCGGGAGGCGGCAGGGGACCCAGTACTTC; CDR3 protein: CASSVTSGRRQGTQYF
V gene: TRBV29-1; D gene: .; J gene: TRBJ1-1; clone size: many; CDR3 DNA: TGCAGCGTTGAACCTCGATATGCGAATGAAGCTTTCTTT; CDR3 protein: CSVEPRYANEAFF
V gene: TRBV24-1; D gene: .; J gene: TRBJ2-1; clone size: many; CDR3 DNA: TGTGCCACCAGTGACCATGGACGCGGGGAGCAGTTCTTC; CDR3 protein: CATSDHGRGEQFF
V gene: TRBV29-1; D gene: TRBD1; J gene: TRBJ2-5; clone size: many; CDR3 DNA: TGCAGCGTTGACCAGGGGGCGTATCGAGAGACCCAGTACTTC; CDR3 protein: CSVDQGAYRETQYF
V gene: TRBV6-2/TRBV6-3; D gene: .; J gene: TRBJ1-5; clone size: .; CDR3 DNA: TGTGCCAGCAGGGCAGACGCACAGCCCCAGCATTTT; CDR3 protein: CASRADAQPQHF
V gene: TRBV5-1; D gene: .; J gene: TRBJ2-3; clone size: many; CDR3 DNA: TGCGCCAGCAGCTTGGAAACAGGGTCCACAGATACGCAGTATTTT; CDR3 protein: CASSLETGSTDTQYF
V gene: TRBV11-3; D gene: TRBD1; J gene: TRBJ1-2; clone size: .; CDR3 DNA: TGTGCCAGCAGCTTAGAAGGGCTTGGACAGGGGAACGACTATGGCTACACCTTC; CDR3 protein: CASSLEGLGQGNDYGYTF
V gene: TRBV28; D gene: .; J gene: TRBJ1-1; clone size: .; CDR3 DNA: TGTGCCAGCAGGAAGCCGGCTTTGAACACTGAAGCTTTCTTT; CDR3 protein: CASRKPALNTEAFF
V gene: TRBV7-9; D gene: TRBD2; J gene: TRBJ2-1; clone size: few; CDR3 DNA: TGTGCCAGCAGCTTATTTCTCCCGATTAATGACGGGAGGGCCGGGTTATATGAGCAGTTCTTC; CDR3 protein: CASSLFLPINDGRAGLYEQFF
V gene: TRBV7-2; D gene: TRBD2; J gene: TRBJ2-1; clone size: many; CDR3 DNA: TGTGCCAGCAGTCCGACTAGCGGGAGATTTAATGAGCAGTTCTTC; CDR3 protein: CASSPTSGRFNEQFF
V gene: TRBV27; D gene: TRBD2; J gene: TRBJ2-7; clone size: many; CDR3 DNA: TGTGCCAGCGGCTTGGCGGGAGCCTACGAGCAGTACTTC; CDR3 protein: CASGLAGAYEQYF
V gene: TRBV11-3; D gene: TRBD1; J gene: TRBJ2-4; clone size: .; CDR3 DNA: TGTGCCAGCAGCTTAGCCCTGGACAGGGTTGGCAAAAACATTCAGTACTTC; CDR3 protein: CASSLALDRVGKNIQYF
V gene: TRBV7-6; D gene: .; J gene: TRBJ2-7; clone size: many; CDR3 DNA: TGTGCCAGCAGCTTAGCGGGCGGGAAACACCACGAGCAGTACTTC; CDR3 protein: CASSLAGGKHHEQYF
V gene: TRBV7-9; D gene: .; J gene: TRBJ2-1; clone size: many; CDR3 DNA: TGTGCCAGCAGCTCCGGACCGACGCAGTTCTTC; CDR3 protein: CASSSGPTQFF
V gene: TRBV20-1; D gene: TRBD1; J gene: TRBJ2-7; clone size: .; CDR3 DNA: TGCAGTGCTAGGGATTCCCGCCGGAGACAGGGTGAAATCTACGAGCAGTACTTC; CDR3 protein: CSARDSRRRQGEIYEQYF
V gene: TRBV30; D gene: TRBD1; J gene: TRBJ2-1; clone size: many; CDR3 DNA: TGTGCCTGGAGTTCATGGACAGGGGAAGCGGGCAGCTCCTACAATGAGCAGTTCTTC; CDR3 protein: CAWSSWTGEAGSSYNEQFF
V gene: TRBV7-2; D gene: TRBD1; J gene: TRBJ1-5; clone size: many; CDR3 DNA: TGTGCCAGCAGCCCAGGGGGGGCTAGGCCCCAGCATTTT; CDR3 protein: CASSPGGARPQHF
V gene: TRBV7-3; D gene: TRBD1; J gene: TRBJ2-5; clone size: many; CDR3 DNA: TGTGCCAGCAGCTTCGGGACAGGGTTTGGAATGTACTTC; CDR3 protein: CASSFGTGFGMYF
V gene: TRBV12-3/TRBV12-4; D gene: .; J gene: TRBJ2-2; clone size: many; CDR3 DNA: TGTGCCAGCAGTTCCAAAAGAGGGGGGGCGAACACCGGGGAGCTGTTTTTT; CDR3 protein: CASSSKRGGANTGELFF
V gene: TRBV12-3/TRBV12-4; D gene: .; J gene: TRBJ1-3; clone size: few; CDR3 DNA: TGTGCCAGCAGTTTCGGGGAGTTAAGTGGAAACACCATATATTTT; CDR3 protein: CASSFGELSGNTIYF
V gene: TRBV20-1; D gene: TRBD2; J gene: TRBJ2-1; clone size: many; CDR3 DNA: TGCAGTGCTTCTAGCGGGAGCTCCTACAATGAGCAGTTCTTC; CDR3 protein: CSASSGSSYNEQFF
V gene: TRBV2; D gene: .; J gene: TRBJ1-1; clone size: few; CDR3 DNA: TGTGCCAGCAGTCGACAGTTAGACGTCACTGAAGCTTTCTTT; CDR3 protein: CASSRQLDVTEAFF
V gene: TRBV12-5; D gene: .; J gene: TRBJ2-7; clone size: many; CDR3 DNA: TGTGCTAGTGGTGAGGTGCAATACGAGCAGTACTTC; CDR3 protein: CASGEVQYEQYF
V gene: TRBV29-1; D gene: .; J gene: TRBJ2-1; clone size: many; CDR3 DNA: TGCAGCGTTCATGACAACAATGAGCAGTTCTTC; CDR3 protein: CSVHDNNEQFF
V gene: TRBV7-3; D gene: TRBD1; J gene: TRBJ2-2; clone size: few; CDR3 DNA: TGTGCCAGCAGCCCTCGACAGGGGGCGGCCACCGGGGAGCTGTTTTTT; CDR3 protein: CASSPRQGAATGELFF
V gene: TRBV11-2; D gene: .; J gene: TRBJ2-1; clone size: few; CDR3 DNA: TGTGCCAGCAGCTTAGCGGCAGGGGTCGGGTTCAATGAGCAGTTCTTC; CDR3 protein: CASSLAAGVGFNEQFF
V gene: TRBV7-9; D gene: .; J gene: TRBJ2-7; clone size: few; CDR3 DNA: TGTGCCAGCGCGGGACCAAACTACGAGCAGTACTTC; CDR3 protein: CASAGPNYEQYF
V gene: TRBV5-1; D gene: .; J gene: TRBJ2-2; clone size: many; CDR3 DNA: TGCGCCAGCAGCTTGGAGGGGGGAGACGCCGGGGAGCTGTTTTTT; CDR3 protein: CASSLEGGDAGELFF
V gene: TRBV19; D gene: TRBD1; J gene: TRBJ2-2; clone size: many; CDR3 DNA: TGTGCCAGTAGTGTTACAGGGGGTACCGGGGAGCTGTTTTTT; CDR3 protein: CASSVTGGTGELFF